This is a list of T cell receptor beta chains from one sample in a study of T-cell reconstitution after alpha-beta-depleted transplantation in children. One entry per CDR3 protein results from TCRdb running MiXCR on the PCR reads. This sample yields about 250,000 distinct CDR3 sequences, of which under 30% are seen a single time; 4% to 5.5% belongs to the top ten. Sequencing was performed on PBMCs, mostly from graft donor cells, taken 360 days after TCRalphabeta/CD19-depleted stem cell transplant. All receptors come from a female patient under 10 years old who had a stem cell transplant for congenital amegakaryocytic thrombocytopenia, so the T cells may come from the graft donor. CDR3s include the opening cysteine and the closing phenylalanine or tryptophan. D genes are given only for firm matches. Rows give clone size only sometimes, using once, few, many, or a class for an expanded clone.

d_call	clone_size	j_call	v_call	cdr3_aa	cdr3_nt
TRBD2	few	TRBJ2-1	TRBV12-3/TRBV12-4	CASSFIASGRRSPYNEQFF	TGTGCCAGCAGTTTTATTGCTAGCGGCCGACGGAGTCCCTACAATGAGCAGTTCTTC
TRBD1	few	TRBJ1-2	TRBV29-1	CSVVPQGNPSYGYTF	TGCAGCGTTGTACCACAGGGGAATCCCTCCTATGGCTACACCTTC
.	many	TRBJ2-1	TRBV4-3	CASSQDYTANYNEQFF	TGCGCCAGCAGCCAAGATTATACAGCTAACTACAATGAGCAGTTCTTC
.	.	TRBJ1-3	TRBV5-1	CASSLDTSGNTIYF	TGCGCCAGCAGCCTGGACACCTCTGGAAACACCATATATTTT
TRBD1	.	TRBJ2-1	TRBV24-1	CATSDPRDRGAGNEQFF	TGTGCCACCAGTGATCCCAGGGACAGGGGTGCGGGCAATGAGCAGTTCTTC
.	few	TRBJ2-5	TRBV4-1	CASSPGSQETQYF	TGCGCCAGCAGCCCCGGCAGCCAAGAGACCCAGTACTTC
TRBD2	.	TRBJ2-3	TRBV12-3/TRBV12-4	CASSLVLAMGTDTQYF	TGTGCCAGCAGTTTAGTACTAGCGATGGGCACAGATACGCAGTATTTT
.	many	TRBJ2-7	TRBV5-1	CASSLTADGGYEQYF	TGCGCCAGCAGCTTGACCGCGGACGGAGGCTACGAGCAGTACTTC
TRBD1	.	TRBJ2-1	TRBV10-3	CATQGAGSSSYNEQFF	TGTGCCACCCAGGGGGCAGGGTCCAGCTCCTACAATGAGCAGTTCTTC
.	few	TRBJ2-4	TRBV4-1	CASSQVFRGLEIQYF	TGCGCCAGCAGCCAAGTCTTTCGGGGGCTTGAAATTCAGTACTTC
.	.	TRBJ1-1	TRBV7-2	CASSLVSFALNTEAFF	TGTGCCAGCAGCTTAGTCTCATTCGCGTTGAACACTGAAGCTTTCTTT
.	.	TRBJ2-2	TRBV12-3/TRBV12-4	CASSLRGKENTGELFF	TGTGCCAGCAGTTTACGCGGGAAGGAGAACACCGGGGAGCTGTTTTTT
.	.	TRBJ2-3	TRBV28	CASSFPLAKGTDTQYF	TGTGCCAGCAGTTTTCCGCTAGCAAAGGGGACAGATACGCAGTATTTT
TRBD1	few	TRBJ1-2	TRBV4-1	CASSQVKTGVNYGYTF	TGCGCCAGCAGCCAAGTCAAGACAGGGGTCAACTATGGCTACACCTTC
TRBD1	few	TRBJ1-6	TRBV6-1	CASSPQWRDRHNSPLHF	TGTGCCAGCAGTCCCCAGTGGCGGGACAGGCATAATTCACCCCTCCACTTT
TRBD2	.	TRBJ2-1	TRBV20-1	CCARGRTSGKSYNEQFF	TGCTGTGCTAGGGGGAGGACTAGCGGGAAATCCTACAATGAGCAGTTCTTC
.	.	TRBJ1-1	TRBV11-1	CASSFNGQLNTEAFF	TGTGCCAGCAGCTTTAACGGACAGTTGAACACTGAAGCTTTCTTT
TRBD1	many	TRBJ2-7	TRBV4-1	CASSQATGSREQYF	TGCGCCAGCAGCCAAGCGACAGGGAGCCGCGAGCAGTACTTC
TRBD2	few	TRBJ2-3	TRBV20-1	CSASGGLDTQYF	TGCAGTGCTAGCGGGGGGTTGGATACGCAGTATTTT
.	.	TRBJ1-5	TRBV10-3	CAISETSNQPQHF	TGTGCCATCAGTGAGACCAGCAATCAGCCCCAGCATTTT
TRBD2	.	TRBJ2-7	TRBV9	CASSVAAGESYEQYF	TGTGCCAGCAGCGTAGCAGCGGGAGAGTCCTACGAGCAGTACTTC
.	.	TRBJ1-3	TRBV4-1	CASRIHSGNTIYF	TGCGCCAGCAGAATCCATTCTGGAAACACCATATATTTT
.	.	TRBJ1-1	TRBV12-3/TRBV12-4	CASGLGLAF	TGTGCCAGCGGGTTAGGGTTGGCTTTT
TRBD1	.	TRBJ1-1	TRBV12-3/TRBV12-4	CASSFGTGVRVAEAFF	TGTGCCAGCAGTTTCGGGACAGGGGTCCGGGTGGCTGAAGCTTTCTTT
.	few	TRBJ2-2	TRBV5-1	CASSLPHIRINTGELFF	TGCGCCAGCAGCTTGCCACATATTAGGATTAACACCGGGGAGCTGTTTTTT
.	few	TRBJ2-7	TRBV12-3/TRBV12-4	CASSLQISYEQYF	TGTGCCAGCAGTCTTCAGATTTCCTACGAGCAGTACTTC
.	.	TRBJ1-3	TRBV28	CASSFIGISSGNTIYF	TGTGCCAGCAGTTTTATAGGGATTAGCTCTGGAAACACCATATATTTT
.	.	TRBJ2-1	TRBV6-1	CASSGREGHNEQFF	TGTGCCAGCAGTGGACGGGAAGGGCACAATGAGCAGTTCTTC
.	.	TRBJ2-3	TRBV5-1	CASSSTPTDTQYF	TGCGCCAGCAGCTCGACACCCACAGATACGCAGTATTTT
.	few	TRBJ2-7	TRBV9	CASSVMDSPYYEQYF	TGTGCCAGCAGCGTAATGGACAGCCCTTACTACGAGCAGTACTTC
.	few	TRBJ2-7	TRBV12-3/TRBV12-4	CASNQRGLPYEQYF	TGTGCCAGCAACCAACGGGGCCTACCCTACGAGCAGTACTTC
TRBD2	.	TRBJ2-1	TRBV6-2/TRBV6-3	CASSPTSGSWNEQFF	TGTGCCAGCAGCCCGACTAGCGGGAGTTGGAATGAGCAGTTCTTC
TRBD2	few	TRBJ2-3	TRBV20-1	CSASRREGTDTQYF	TGCAGTGCTAGTCGGCGGGAGGGCACAGATACGCAGTATTTT
.	.	TRBJ2-3	TRBV15	CATRPGGTDTQYF	TGTGCCACCAGACCAGGGGGCACAGATACGCAGTATTTT
TRBD1	.	TRBJ2-2	TRBV5-1	CASSLEGQGWTGELFF	TGCGCCAGCAGCTTGGAAGGACAGGGGTGGACCGGGGAGCTGTTTTTT
.	.	TRBJ2-5	TRBV2	CASSAWEVETQYF	TGTGCCAGCAGTGCTTGGGAAGTGGAGACCCAGTACTTC
.	many	TRBJ2-1	TRBV12-3/TRBV12-4	CASSLRGTGQFF	TGTGCCAGCAGTTTAAGGGGCACGGGGCAGTTCTTC
.	few	TRBJ2-7	TRBV20-1	CSAREGVEQYF	TGCAGTGCTAGAGAGGGGGTGGAGCAGTACTTC
TRBD2	.	TRBJ2-1	TRBV20-1	CSPGRGYNEQFF	TGCAGCCCGGGGCGGGGGTACAATGAGCAGTTCTTC
.	few	TRBJ1-3	TRBV4-3	CASSQDLMDINTIYF	TGCGCCAGCAGCCAAGATCTGATGGACATAAACACCATATATTTT
.	few	TRBJ2-3	TRBV7-9	CASSLAVADTQYF	TGTGCCAGCAGCTTAGCGGTGGCAGATACGCAGTATTTT
.	few	TRBJ2-7	TRBV10-3	CATGRLLTEQYF	TGTGCCACTGGGAGACTGCTTACAGAGCAGTACTTC
.	few	TRBJ2-7	TRBV6-5	CASTAVSYEQYF	TGTGCCAGCACGGCGGTTTCCTACGAGCAGTACTTC
TRBD2	many	TRBJ2-3	TRBV20-1	CSASKAGGPADTQYF	TGCAGTGCTAGTAAAGCGGGGGGGCCAGCAGATACGCAGTATTTT
.	few	TRBJ2-7	TRBV12-3/TRBV12-4	CAISLAGRGAEYF	TGTGCCATCAGTTTAGCAGGCCGGGGGGCTGAGTACTTC
TRBD1	.	TRBJ1-3	TRBV4-1	CASRDRASGNTIYF	TGCGCCAGCAGGGACAGGGCGTCTGGAAACACCATATATTTT